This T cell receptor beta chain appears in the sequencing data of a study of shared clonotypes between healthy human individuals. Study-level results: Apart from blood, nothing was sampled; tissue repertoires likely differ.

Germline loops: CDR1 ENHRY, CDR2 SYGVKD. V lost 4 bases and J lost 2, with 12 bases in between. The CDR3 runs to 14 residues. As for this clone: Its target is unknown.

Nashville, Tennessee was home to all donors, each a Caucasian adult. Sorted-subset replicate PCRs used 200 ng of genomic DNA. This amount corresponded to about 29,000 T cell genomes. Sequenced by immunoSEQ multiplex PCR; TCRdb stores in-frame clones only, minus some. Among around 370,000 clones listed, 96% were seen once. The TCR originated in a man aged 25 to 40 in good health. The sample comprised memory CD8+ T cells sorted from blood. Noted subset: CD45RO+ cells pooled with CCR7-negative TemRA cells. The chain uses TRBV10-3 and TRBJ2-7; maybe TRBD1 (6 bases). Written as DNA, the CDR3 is TGTGCCATCAGTGCCGCAGGGACACCCTACGAGCAGTACTTC. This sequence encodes CAISAAGTPYEQYF.